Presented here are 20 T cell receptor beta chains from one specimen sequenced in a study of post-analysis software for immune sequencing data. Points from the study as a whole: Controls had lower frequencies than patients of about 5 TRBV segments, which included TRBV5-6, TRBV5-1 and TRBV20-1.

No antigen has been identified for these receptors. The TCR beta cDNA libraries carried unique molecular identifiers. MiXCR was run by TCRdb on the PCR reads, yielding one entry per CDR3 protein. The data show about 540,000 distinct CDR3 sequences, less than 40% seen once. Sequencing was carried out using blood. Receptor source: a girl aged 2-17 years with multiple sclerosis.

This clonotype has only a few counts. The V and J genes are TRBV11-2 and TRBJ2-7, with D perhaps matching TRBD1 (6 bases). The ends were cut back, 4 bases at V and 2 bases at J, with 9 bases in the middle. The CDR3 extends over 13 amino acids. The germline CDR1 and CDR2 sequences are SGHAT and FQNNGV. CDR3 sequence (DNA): TGTGCCAGCAGCTACTGGGACACCTACGAGCAGTACTTC. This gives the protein CASSYWDTYEQYF.

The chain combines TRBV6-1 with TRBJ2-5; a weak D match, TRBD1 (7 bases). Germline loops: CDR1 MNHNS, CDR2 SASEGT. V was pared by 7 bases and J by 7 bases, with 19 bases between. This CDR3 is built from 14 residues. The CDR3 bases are TGTGCCAGCACCGGAGGGACAGCCCGCCGGACCCAGTACTTC. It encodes CASTGGTARRTQYF.

The CDR3 bases are TGCGCCAGCAGCCGGAGCGGGGGCGGGAAGACAGATACGCAGTATTTT. Protein product: CASSRSGGGKTDTQYF. The chain combines TRBV5-1 with TRBJ2-3; 8 nucleotides line up with TRBD2. Germline V gene sequence: CDR1 SGHRS, CDR2 YFSETQ. The CDR3 sequence is 16 residues long. With V trimmed by 4 bases and J by 3 bases, 10 bases remained unmatched.

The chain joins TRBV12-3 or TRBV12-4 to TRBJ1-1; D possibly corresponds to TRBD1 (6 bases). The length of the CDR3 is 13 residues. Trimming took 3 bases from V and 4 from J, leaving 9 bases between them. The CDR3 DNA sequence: TGTGCCAGCAGTTTTCTCAGGGGCACTGAAGCTTTCTTT. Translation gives CASSFLRGTEAFF.

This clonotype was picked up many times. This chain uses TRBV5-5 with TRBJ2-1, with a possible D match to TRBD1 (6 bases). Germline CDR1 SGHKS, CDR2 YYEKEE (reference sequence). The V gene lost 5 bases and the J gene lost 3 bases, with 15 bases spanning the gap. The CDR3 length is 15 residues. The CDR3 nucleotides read TGTGCCAGCAGACTAACAGGGTCGTTCTACAATGAGCAGTTCTTC. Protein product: CASRLTGSFYNEQFF.

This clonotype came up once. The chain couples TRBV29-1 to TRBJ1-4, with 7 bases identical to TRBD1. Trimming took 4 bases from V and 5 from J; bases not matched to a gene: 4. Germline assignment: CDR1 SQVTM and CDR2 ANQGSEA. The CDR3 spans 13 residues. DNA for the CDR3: TGCAGCGTTGGGACAGGCATAAATGAAAAACTGTTTTTT. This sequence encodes CSVGTGINEKLFF.

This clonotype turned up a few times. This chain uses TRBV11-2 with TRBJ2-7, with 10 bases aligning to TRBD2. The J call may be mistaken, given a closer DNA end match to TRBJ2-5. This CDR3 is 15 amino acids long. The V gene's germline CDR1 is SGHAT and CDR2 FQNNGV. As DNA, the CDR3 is TGTGCCAGCAGCCCAGAGCGGGGGGGTCATGGGACCCAGTACTTC. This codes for CASSPERGGHGTQYF.

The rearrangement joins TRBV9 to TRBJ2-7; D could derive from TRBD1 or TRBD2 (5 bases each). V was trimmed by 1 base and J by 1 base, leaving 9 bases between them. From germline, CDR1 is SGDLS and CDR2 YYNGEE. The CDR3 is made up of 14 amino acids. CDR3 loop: CASSVRGASYEQYV. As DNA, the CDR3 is TGTGCCAGCAGCGTACGGGGCGCTTCCTACGAGCAGTACGTC.

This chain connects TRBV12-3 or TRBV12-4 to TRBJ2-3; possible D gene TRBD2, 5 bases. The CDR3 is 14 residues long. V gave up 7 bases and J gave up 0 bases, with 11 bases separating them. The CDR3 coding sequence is TGTGCCAGCACGCGGGCGAGGAGCACAGATACGCAGTATTTT. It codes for CASTRARSTDTQYF.

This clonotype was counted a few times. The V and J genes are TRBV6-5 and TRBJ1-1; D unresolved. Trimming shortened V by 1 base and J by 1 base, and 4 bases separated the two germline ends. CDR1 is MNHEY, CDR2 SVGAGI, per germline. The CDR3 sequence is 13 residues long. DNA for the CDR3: TGTGCCAGCAGTTACTTCGGGAACACTGAAGCTTTCTTT. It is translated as CASSYFGNTEAFF.

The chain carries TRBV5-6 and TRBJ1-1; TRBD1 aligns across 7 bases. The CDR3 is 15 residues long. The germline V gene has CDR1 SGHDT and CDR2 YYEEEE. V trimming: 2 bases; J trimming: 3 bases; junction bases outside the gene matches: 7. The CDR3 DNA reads TGTGCCAGCAGCTTTCAAGGACAGGCGTACACTGAAGCTTTCTTT. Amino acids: CASSFQGQAYTEAFF.

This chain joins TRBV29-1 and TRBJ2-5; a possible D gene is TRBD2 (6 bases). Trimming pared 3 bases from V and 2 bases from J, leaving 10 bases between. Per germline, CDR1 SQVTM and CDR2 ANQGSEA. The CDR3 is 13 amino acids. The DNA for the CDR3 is TGCAGCGTTGATTCGGGGGAGCAAGAGACCCAGTACTTC. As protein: CSVDSGEQETQYF.

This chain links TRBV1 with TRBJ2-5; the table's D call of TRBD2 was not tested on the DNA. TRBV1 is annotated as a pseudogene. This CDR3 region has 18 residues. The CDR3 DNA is TGCACCAGCAGCCAAGAGGGTACAGCGGGACCTCTCGGCGAGACCCAGTACTTC. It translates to CTSSQEGTAGPLGETQYF.

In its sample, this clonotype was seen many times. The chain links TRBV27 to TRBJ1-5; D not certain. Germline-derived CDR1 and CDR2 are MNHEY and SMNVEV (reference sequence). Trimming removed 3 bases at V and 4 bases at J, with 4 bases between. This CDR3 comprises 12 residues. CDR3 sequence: CASSFWNQPQHF. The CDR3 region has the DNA TGTGCCAGCAGTTTCTGGAATCAGCCCCAGCATTTT.

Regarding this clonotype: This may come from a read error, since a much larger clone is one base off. The chain's CDR3 is CAISGSQETQHF. CDR3 sequence (DNA): TGTGCCATCAGTGGCAGCCAAGAGACCCAGCACTTC. The genes are TRBV10-3 and TRBJ2-5; D remains unclear. CDR3 length: 12 residues. Germline V gene data show CDR1 as ENHRY and CDR2 as SYGVKD.

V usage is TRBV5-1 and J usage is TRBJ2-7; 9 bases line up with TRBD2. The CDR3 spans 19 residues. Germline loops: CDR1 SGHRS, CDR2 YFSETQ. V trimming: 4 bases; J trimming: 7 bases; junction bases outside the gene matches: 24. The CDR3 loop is CASSPLGGRGGRSYNEQYF. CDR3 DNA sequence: TGCGCCAGCAGCCCGTTAGGAGGGCGGGGGGGCAGGTCCTACAATGAGCAGTACTTC.

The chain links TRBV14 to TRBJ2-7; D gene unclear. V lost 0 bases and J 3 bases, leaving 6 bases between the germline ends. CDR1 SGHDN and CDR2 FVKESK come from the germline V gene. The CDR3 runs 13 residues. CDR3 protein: CASSQDVGYEQYF. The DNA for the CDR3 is TGTGCCAGCAGCCAAGATGTTGGCTACGAGCAGTACTTC.

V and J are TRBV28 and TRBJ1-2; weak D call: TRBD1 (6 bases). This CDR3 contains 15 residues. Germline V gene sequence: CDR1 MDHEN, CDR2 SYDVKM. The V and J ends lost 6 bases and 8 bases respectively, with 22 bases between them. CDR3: CASSRDTDNSSGYTF. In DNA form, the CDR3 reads TGTGCCAGCAGCCGGGACACTGATAACAGTTCCGGCTACACCTTC.

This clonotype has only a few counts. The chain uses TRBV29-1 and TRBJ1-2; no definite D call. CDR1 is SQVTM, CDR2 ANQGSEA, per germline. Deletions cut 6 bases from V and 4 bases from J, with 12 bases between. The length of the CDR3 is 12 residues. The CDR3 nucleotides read TGCAGCGTCTCAGCGGGCGGCTATGGCTACACCTTC. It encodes CSVSAGGYGYTF. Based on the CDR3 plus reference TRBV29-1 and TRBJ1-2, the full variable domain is SAVISQKPSRDICQRGTSLTIQCQVDSQVTMMFWYRQQPGQSLTLIATANQGSEATYESGFVIDKFPISRPNLTFSTLTVSNMSPEDSSIYLCSVSAGGYGYTFGSGTRLTVV.

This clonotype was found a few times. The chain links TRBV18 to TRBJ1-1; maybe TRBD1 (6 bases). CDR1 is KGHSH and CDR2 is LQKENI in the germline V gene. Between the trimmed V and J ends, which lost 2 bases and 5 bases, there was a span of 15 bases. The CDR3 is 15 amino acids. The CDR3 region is CASSPSAQGGTEAFF. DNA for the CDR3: TGTGCCAGCTCACCAAGTGCACAGGGCGGAACTGAAGCTTTCTTT.